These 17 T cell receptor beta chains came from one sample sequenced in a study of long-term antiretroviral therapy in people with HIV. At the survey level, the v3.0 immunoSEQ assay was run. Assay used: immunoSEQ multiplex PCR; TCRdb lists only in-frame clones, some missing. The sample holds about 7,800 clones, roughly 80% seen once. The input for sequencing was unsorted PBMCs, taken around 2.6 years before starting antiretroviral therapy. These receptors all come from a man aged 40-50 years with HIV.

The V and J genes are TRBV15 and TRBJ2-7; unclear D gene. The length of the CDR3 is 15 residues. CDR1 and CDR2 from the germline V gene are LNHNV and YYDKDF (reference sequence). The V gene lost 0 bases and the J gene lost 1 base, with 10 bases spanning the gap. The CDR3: CATSREGRMSYEQYF. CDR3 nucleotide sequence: TGTGCCACCAGCAGAGAGGGCAGGATGTCCTACGAGCAGTACTTC.

CDR3 in DNA: TGTGCCAGCAGCTTAGGATTAGCGGGGCCAGATACGCAGTATTTT. Translation gives CASSLGLAGPDTQYF. The gene calls are TRBV7-2 and TRBJ2-3, with 8 bases fitting TRBD2. This CDR3 has 15 amino acids. The junction had 4 bases not matched to a gene; V was cut back by 1 base and J by 4 bases. Germline values: CDR1 SGHTA, CDR2 FQGNSA.

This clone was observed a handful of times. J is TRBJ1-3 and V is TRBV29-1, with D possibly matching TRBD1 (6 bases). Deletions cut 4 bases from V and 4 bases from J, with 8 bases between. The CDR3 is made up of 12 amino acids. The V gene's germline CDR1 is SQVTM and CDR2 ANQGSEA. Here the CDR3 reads CSVGQAGNTIYF. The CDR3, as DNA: TGCAGCGTTGGACAGGCCGGAAACACCATATATTTT.

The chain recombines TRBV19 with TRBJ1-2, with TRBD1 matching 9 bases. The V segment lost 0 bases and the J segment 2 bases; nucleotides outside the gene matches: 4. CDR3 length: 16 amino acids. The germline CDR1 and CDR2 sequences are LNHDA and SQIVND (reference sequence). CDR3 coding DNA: TGTGCCAGTAGTATAGACGGACAGGGGAAGAACTATGGCTACACCTTC. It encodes CASSIDGQGKNYGYTF.

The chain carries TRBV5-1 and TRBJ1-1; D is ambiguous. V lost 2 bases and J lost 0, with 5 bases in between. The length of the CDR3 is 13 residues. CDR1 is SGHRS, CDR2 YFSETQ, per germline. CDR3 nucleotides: TGCGCCAGCAGCTTAGACCTGAACACTGAAGCTTTCTTT. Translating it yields CASSLDLNTEAFF.

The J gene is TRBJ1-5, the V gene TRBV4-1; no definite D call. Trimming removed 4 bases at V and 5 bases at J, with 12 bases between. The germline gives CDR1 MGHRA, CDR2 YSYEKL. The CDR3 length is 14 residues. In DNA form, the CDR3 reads TGCGCCAGCAGCCCAGGATGGGGTGATCAGCCCCAGCATTTT. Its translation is CASSPGWGDQPQHF.

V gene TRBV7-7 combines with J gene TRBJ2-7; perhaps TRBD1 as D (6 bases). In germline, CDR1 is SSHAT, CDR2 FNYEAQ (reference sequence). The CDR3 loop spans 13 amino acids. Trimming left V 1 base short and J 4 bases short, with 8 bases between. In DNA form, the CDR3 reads TGTGCCAGCAGCTTAGGGACAGAATACGAGCAGTACTTC. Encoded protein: CASSLGTEYEQYF.

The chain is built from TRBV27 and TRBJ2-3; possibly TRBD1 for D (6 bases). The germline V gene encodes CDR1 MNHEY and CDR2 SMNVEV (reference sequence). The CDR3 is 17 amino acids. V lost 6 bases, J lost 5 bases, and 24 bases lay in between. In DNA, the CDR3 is TGTGCCAGCAGCCCCAGAGTCCGGGACATCCGGGAAGATACGCAGTATTTT. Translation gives CASSPRVRDIREDTQYF.

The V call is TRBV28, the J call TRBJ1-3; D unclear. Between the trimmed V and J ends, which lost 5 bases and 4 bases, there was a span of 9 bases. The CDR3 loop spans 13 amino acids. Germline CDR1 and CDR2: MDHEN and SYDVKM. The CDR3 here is CASSTNLGNTIYF. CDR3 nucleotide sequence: TGTGCCAGCAGTACTAATTTGGGAAACACCATATATTTT.

The CDR3 region has the DNA TGTGCCAGTAGTAGTGTACAGGGATATAGCAATCAGCCCCAGCATTTT. Translating it yields CASSSVQGYSNQPQHF. The genes are TRBV19 and TRBJ1-5; D perhaps matches TRBD1 (6 bases). Trimming pared 4 bases from V and 0 bases from J, leaving 13 bases between. The germline gives CDR1 LNHDA, CDR2 SQIVND (reference sequence). There are 16 residues in the CDR3. Complete variable domain (other parts from reference TRBV19 and TRBJ1-5): DGGITQSPKYLFRKEGQNVTLSCEQNLNHDAMYWYRQDPGQGLRLIYYSQIVNDFQKGDIAEGYSVSREKKESFPLTVTSAQKNPTAFYLCASSSVQGYSNQPQHFGDGTRLSIL.

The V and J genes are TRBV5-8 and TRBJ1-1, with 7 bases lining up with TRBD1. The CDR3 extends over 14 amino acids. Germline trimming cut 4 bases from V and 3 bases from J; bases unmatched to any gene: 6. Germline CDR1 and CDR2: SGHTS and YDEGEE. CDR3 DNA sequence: TGTGCCAGCAGCCCGGGGGACAGAGACACTGAAGCTTTCTTT. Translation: CASSPGDRDTEAFF.

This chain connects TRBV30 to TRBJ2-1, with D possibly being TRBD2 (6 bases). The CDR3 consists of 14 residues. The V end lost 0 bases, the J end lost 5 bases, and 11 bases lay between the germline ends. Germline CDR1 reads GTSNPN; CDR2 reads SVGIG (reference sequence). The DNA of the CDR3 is TGTGCCTGGAGTGTACAAGGAGGGGACAATGAGCAGTTCTTC. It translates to CAWSVQGGDNEQFF.

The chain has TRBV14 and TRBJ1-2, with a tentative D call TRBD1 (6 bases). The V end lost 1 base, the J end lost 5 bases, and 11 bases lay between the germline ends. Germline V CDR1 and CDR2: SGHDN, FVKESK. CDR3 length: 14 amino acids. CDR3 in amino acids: CASSQGTVSYGYTF. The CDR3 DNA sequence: TGTGCCAGCAGCCAAGGGACAGTCTCATATGGCTACACCTTC.

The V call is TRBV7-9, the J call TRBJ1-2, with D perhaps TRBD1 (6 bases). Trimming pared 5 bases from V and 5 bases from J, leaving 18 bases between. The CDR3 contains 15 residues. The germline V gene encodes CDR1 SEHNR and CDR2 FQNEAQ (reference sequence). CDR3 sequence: CASSLSGGAGYGYTF. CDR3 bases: TGTGCCAGCAGCCTAAGTGGGGGCGCAGGATATGGCTACACCTTC. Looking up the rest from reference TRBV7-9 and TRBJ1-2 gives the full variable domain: DTGVSQNPRHKITKRGQNVTFRCDPISEHNRLYWYRQTLGQGPEFLTYFQNEAQLEKSRLLSDRFSAERPKGSFSTLEIQRTEQGDSAMYLCASSLSGGAGYGYTFGSGTRLTVV.

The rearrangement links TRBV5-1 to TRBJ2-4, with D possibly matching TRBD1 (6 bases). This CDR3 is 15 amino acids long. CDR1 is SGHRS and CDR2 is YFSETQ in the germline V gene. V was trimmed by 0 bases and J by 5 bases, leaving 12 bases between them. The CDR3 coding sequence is TGCGCCAGCAGCTTGGCAGGGGAGACACAAAACATTCAGTACTTC. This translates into CASSLAGETQNIQYF.

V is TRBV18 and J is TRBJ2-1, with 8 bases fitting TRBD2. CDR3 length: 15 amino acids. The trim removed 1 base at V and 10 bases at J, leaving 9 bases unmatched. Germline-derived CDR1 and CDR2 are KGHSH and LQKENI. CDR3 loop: CASSPQRAGANEQFF. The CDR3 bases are TGTGCCAGCTCACCACAAAGAGCGGGGGCCAACGAGCAGTTCTTC.

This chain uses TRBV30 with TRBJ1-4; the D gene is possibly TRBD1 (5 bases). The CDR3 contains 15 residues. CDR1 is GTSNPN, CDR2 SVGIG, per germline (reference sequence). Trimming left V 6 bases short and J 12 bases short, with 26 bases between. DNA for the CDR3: TGTGCCTGTACGCCACAGGTTGGAGTTAAGATGGAACTGTTTTTT. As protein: CACTPQVGVKMELFF. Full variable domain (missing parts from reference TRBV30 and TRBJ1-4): SQTIHQWPATLVQPVGSPLSLECTVEGTSNPNLYWYRQAAGRGLQLLFYSVGIGQISSEVPQNLSASRPQDRQFILSSKKLLLSDSGFYLCACTPQVGVKMELFFGSGTQLSVL.